These 3 T cell receptor beta chains came from one sample sequenced in a study of identifying expanded T cells in peripheral blood. Sequencing used immunoSEQ multiplex PCR; TCRdb keeps in-frame clones, though not all of them. The sample shows 95,000 to 150,000 clones, 84% of them seen only once. Sequencing was performed on blood. These receptors were obtained from a person aged 18 to 69 in good health.

The chain links TRBV19 to TRBJ1-5; D gene unclear. Germline V gene lookup returns CDR1 LNHDA and CDR2 SQIVND (reference sequence). With 3 bases removed from V and 2 bases from J, the gap between germline ends came to 5 bases. This CDR3 comprises 13 residues. The CDR3 is CASSMPGNQPQHF. The DNA for the CDR3 is TGTGCCAGTAGTATGCCCGGCAATCAGCCCCAGCATTTT.

V usage is TRBV6-6 and J usage is TRBJ1-6; TRBD1 might be the D (5 bases). V lost 6 bases to trimming and J lost 5 bases, with 14 bases between them. CDR3 length equals 15 residues. CDR1 is MNHNY, CDR2 SVGAGI, per germline (reference sequence). CDR3 in DNA: TGTGCCAGCAGGTTTACAGGTGGAAATAATTCACCCCTCCACTTT. It yields the protein CASRFTGGNNSPLHF.

The chain uses TRBV2 and TRBJ1-1; a possible D gene is TRBD1 (6 bases). The CDR3 length is 12 residues. Germline values: CDR1 SNHLY, CDR2 FYNNEI. V lost 5 bases, J lost 8 bases, and 12 bases lay in between. The CDR3 region is CASSLDRREAFF. DNA of the CDR3: TGTGCCAGCAGTTTAGACAGGAGGGAAGCTTTCTTT. Looking up the rest from reference TRBV2 and TRBJ1-1 gives the full variable domain: EPEVTQTPSHQVTQMGQEVILRCVPISNHLYFYWYRQILGQKVEFLVSFYNNEISEKSEIFDDQFSVERPDGSNFTLKIRSTKLEDSAMYFCASSLDRREAFFGQGTRLTVV.